This is a list of T cell receptor beta chains from one sample in a study of blood T cell repertoires in COVID-19. TCRdb's copy holds only in-frame clones and misses some; the assay was immunoSEQ multiplex PCR. The sample holds around 67,000 clones, 84% seen once. Sample: peripheral blood. The source is a man in his 70s with acute or convalescent COVID-19. Each CDR3 is given with its conserved first and last residue. The size of a clone is reported for some rows only, either as once, few or many, or as a class for expanded clones.

j_gene | v_gene | abundance | CDR3aa
TRBJ1-2 | TRBV6-1 | - | CASSEGSAGSRGYTF
TRBJ2-7 | TRBV5-1 | once | CASSLTTGPHEQYF
TRBJ2-7 | TRBV28 | - | CASRGTSGRARSYEQYF
TRBJ2-7 | TRBV5-4 | - | CASSLALAGTYEQYF
TRBJ2-7 | TRBV6-5 | - | CASSYGQGLKHEQYF
TRBJ1-1 | TRBV7-6 | - | CASSLGGDTEAFF
TRBJ1-4 | TRBV2 | once | CASSDGGLTNEKLFF
TRBJ1-1 | TRBV5-6 | - | CASSLWGRGQNTEAFF
TRBJ1-1 | TRBV10-2 | once | CASSPGPGEAFF
TRBJ2-2 | TRBV7-3 | few | CASSPDRGVAGELFF
TRBJ2-3 | TRBV3-1/TRBV3-2 | - | CASSLRSAGSDTQYF
TRBJ1-5 | TRBV27 | - | CASRSGQGAGNQPQHF
TRBJ1-1 | TRBV2 | - | CASSEEGRGNTEAFF
TRBJ1-1 | TRBV18 | - | CASSPGQALAEAFF
TRBJ2-7 | TRBV28 | - | CASSLLPPEQYF
TRBJ2-1 | TRBV2 | - | CASRGGSGDEQFF
TRBJ2-3 | TRBV28 | - | CASLSRATDTQYF
TRBJ1-2 | TRBV29-1 | - | CSGVAQGGGYGYTF
TRBJ2-1 | TRBV18 | - | CASSQGGQLNEQFF
TRBJ2-7 | TRBV6-5 | - | CASSTTSGVEQYF
TRBJ2-1 | TRBV29-1 | - | CSVERGGSSGRAQFF
TRBJ2-7 | TRBV7-3 | - | CASSSGTSGGPNLGEQYF
TRBJ2-3 | TRBV28 | - | CAHGPGLPDTQYF
TRBJ1-5 | TRBV27 | - | CASSDGTVNQPQHF
TRBJ1-5 | TRBV19 | - | CASQLLGTGTQPQHF
TRBJ1-1 | TRBV25-1 | - | CASRERLNTEAFF
TRBJ2-2 | TRBV6-5 | - | CASSFGAGGAGELFF
TRBJ2-7 | TRBV28 | - | CASSSSPGGPNSYEQYF